This section outlines one TCR beta chain sequence together with its context. The target antigen is unknown. This specimen comes from a study of shared clonotypes between healthy human individuals. Looking at the study overall: The cohort had two women and a few men, ages 18 to 49.

General study findings and limits: Among the subsets, naive ones generally showed larger estimated richness than memory ones. The four-donor shared clonotypes exceeded non-shared clonotypes in generation probability, with non-shared ones scoring lower.

Naive CD8 cells comprised CD45RO-negative, CCR7-positively selected cells, excluding terminally differentiated effector memory CD45RA+ cells. Unmatched junction bases numbered 4, after V lost 2 bases and J lost 8 bases. Germline V lookup: CDR1 MNHEY, CDR2 SMNVEV (reference sequence). CDR3 size: 14 residues. The repertoire was sequenced with immunoSEQ multiplex PCR; TCRdb's copy has only in-frame clones and lacks some. The sample has over 750,000 clones; about 97% are singletons. This clonotype was sampled from a man aged 25 to 40 in good health. What was sequenced was naive CD8+ T cells sorted from blood. The V and J genes are TRBV27 and TRBJ2-1; TRBD1 matches at 9 bases. CDR3: CASSLLQGAHEQFF. The CDR3 DNA is TGTGCCAGCAGTTTACTACAGGGGGCCCATGAGCAGTTCTTC.